The present T cell receptor beta chain was sequenced within a study of cytomegalovirus exposure and HLA in healthy donors. Overall study context: Roughly 180 million T cells yielded about 120 million unique TCR beta sequences, as an earlier analysis found. Study-wide findings and caveats: The study designated fewer than 200 TCR beta chains cytomegalovirus-associated. Segments of the TCR beta V type were, in most cases, productive about 87% or about 30% of the time in an earlier analysis. CMV serostatus was the sole immune exposure information available.

This CDR3 has 16 residues. The V and J ends lost 4 bases and 4 bases, in that order; junction bases with no gene match: 12. The V gene's germline CDR1 is LGHNA and CDR2 YNFKEQ. The PCR employed 60 Vbeta primers together with 13 Jbeta primers. Sequenced by immunoSEQ multiplex PCR; TCRdb stores in-frame clones only, minus some. This sample has approximately 93,000 clones, with roughly 79% found just once. This clone was detected a few times. Its antigen is unknown. The clonotype comes from a woman in her 40s in good health and CMV-seronegative. The chain is built from TRBV4-2 and TRBJ1-2; the match to TRBD1 covers 7 bases. Sequenced: PBMCs. The CDR3 nucleotides are TGTGCCAGCAGCCGCGACACTGGGGGACAGAGCTATGGCTACACCTTC. Its protein product is CASSRDTGGQSYGYTF.